This TCR beta chain emerged from a study of T cell responses to AZD1222 COVID-19 vaccine. The ends were cut back, 5 bases at V and 3 bases at J, with 12 bases in the middle. This CDR3 spans 13 amino acids. The V gene's germline CDR1 is SGHNT and CDR2 YYREEE (reference sequence). The table came from immunoSEQ multiplex PCR; TCRdb's copy has only in-frame clones and leaves some out. The sample consists of 85,000 or so clones, about 86% of them appearing once. This TCR was sampled from an adult who received the AZD1222 COVID-19 vaccine. The chain has TRBV5-4 and TRBJ2-7; the D gene could be TRBD1 or TRBD2 (5 bases each). The starting material was peripheral blood, obtained 28 days after the second AZD1222 dose. This CDR3 reads CASRASGSYEQYF. The CDR3, as DNA: TGTGCCAGCAGGGCTTCAGGGAGCTACGAGCAGTACTTC.